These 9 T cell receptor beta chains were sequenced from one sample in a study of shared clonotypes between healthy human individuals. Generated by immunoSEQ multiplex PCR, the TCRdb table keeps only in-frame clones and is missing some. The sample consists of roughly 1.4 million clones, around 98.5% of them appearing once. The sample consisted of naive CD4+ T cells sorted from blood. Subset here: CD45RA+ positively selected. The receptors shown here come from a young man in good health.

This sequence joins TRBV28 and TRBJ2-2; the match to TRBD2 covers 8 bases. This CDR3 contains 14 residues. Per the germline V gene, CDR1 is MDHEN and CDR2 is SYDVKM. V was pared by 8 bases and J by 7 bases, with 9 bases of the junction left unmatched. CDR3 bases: TGTGCCAGCCGTCCGGGAGGGAGCGGCGGGGAGCTGTTTTTT. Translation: CASRPGGSGGELFF.

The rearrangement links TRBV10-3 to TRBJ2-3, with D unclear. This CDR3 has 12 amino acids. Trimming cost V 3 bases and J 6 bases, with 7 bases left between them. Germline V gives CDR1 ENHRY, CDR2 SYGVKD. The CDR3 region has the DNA TGTGCCATCAGTGATACCGGCGATACGCAGTATTTT. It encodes CAISDTGDTQYF.

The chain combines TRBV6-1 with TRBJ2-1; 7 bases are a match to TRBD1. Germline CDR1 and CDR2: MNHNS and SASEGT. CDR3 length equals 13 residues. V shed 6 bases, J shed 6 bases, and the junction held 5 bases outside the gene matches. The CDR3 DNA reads TGTGCCAGCAGCCGGGACAGATTCAATGAGCAGTTCTTC. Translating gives CASSRDRFNEQFF.

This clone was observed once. The CDR3 DNA sequence: TGTGCCACCAGCAGGTCGACTAGCGCACTCCAAGAGACCCAGTACTTC. Protein: CATSRSTSALQETQYF. V usage is TRBV15 and J usage is TRBJ2-5; TRBD2 agrees at 8 bases. This CDR3 spans 16 amino acids. Germline CDR1 and CDR2: LNHNV and YYDKDF (reference sequence). J lost 1 base, V lost 3 bases, and 7 bases had no gene match.

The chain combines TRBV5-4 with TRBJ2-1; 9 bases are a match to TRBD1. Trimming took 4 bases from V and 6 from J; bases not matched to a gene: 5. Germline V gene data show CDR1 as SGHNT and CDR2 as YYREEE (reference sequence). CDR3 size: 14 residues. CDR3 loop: CASSDTGGGNEQFF. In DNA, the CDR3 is TGTGCCAGCAGCGATACAGGGGGCGGCAATGAGCAGTTCTTC.

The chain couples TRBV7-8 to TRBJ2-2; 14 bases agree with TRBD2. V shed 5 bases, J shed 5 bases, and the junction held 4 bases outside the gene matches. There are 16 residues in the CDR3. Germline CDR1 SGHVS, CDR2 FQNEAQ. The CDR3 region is CASSVGTSGSTGELFF. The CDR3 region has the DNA TGTGCCAGCAGCGTGGGGACTAGCGGGAGTACCGGGGAGCTGTTTTTT.

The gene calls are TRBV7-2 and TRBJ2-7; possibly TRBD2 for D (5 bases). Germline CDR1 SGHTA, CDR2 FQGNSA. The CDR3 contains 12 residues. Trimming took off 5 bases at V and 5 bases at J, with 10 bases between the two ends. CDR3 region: CASSISDHEQYF. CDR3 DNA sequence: TGTGCCAGCAGCATTAGCGACCACGAGCAGTACTTC.

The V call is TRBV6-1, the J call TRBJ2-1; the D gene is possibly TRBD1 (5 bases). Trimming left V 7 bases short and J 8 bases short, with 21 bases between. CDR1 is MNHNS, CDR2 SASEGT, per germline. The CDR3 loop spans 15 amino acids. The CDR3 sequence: CASKKVRGTVDEQFF. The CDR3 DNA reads TGTGCCAGCAAAAAAGTAAGGGGAACAGTGGATGAGCAGTTCTTC.

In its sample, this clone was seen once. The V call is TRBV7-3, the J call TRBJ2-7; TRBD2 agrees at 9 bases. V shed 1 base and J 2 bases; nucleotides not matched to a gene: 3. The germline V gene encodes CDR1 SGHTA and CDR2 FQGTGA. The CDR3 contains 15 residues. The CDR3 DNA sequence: TGTGCCAGCAGCTTAATGGGCGGGAGGGCCTACGAGCAGTACTTC. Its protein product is CASSLMGGRAYEQYF. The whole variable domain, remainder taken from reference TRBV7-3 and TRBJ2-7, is GAGVSQTPSNKVTEKGKYVELRCDPISGHTALYWYRQSLGQGPEFLIYFQGTGAADDSGLPNDRFFAVRPEGSVSTLKIQRTERGDSAVYLCASSLMGGRAYEQYFGPGTRLTVT.